Each of the 20 T cell receptor beta chains below was sequenced from the same sample in a study of blood T cell repertoires in COVID-19. Sequenced by immunoSEQ multiplex PCR; TCRdb stores in-frame clones only, minus some. The sample lists 150,000 to 180,000 clones, approximately 80% occurring once. The sequenced sample consisted of peripheral blood. Receptors were obtained from a woman aged 60-70 years with COVID-19, enrolled during active disease.

In its sample, this clone was seen a few times. This sequence joins TRBV4-2 and TRBJ2-7, with 8 bases identical to TRBD2. From germline, CDR1 is LGHNA and CDR2 YNFKEQ. CDR3 length: 14 amino acids. V lost 4 bases to trimming and J lost 6 bases; unmatched junction nucleotides: 8. CDR3 amino acids: CASSPGGLWSEQYF. For the CDR3, the DNA is TGTGCCAGCAGCCCGGGGGGGCTATGGAGCGAGCAGTACTTC.

The chain joins TRBV19 to TRBJ2-2, with D maybe TRBD1 (6 bases). Trimming shortened V by 5 bases and J by 1 base, and 17 bases separated the two germline ends. There are 17 residues in the CDR3. Germline CDR1 LNHDA, CDR2 SQIVND (reference sequence). The CDR3 region has the DNA TGTGCCAGTAGTCTCGGTGGGGGCGCGGGGAACACCGGGGAGCTGTTTTTT. This translates into CASSLGGGAGNTGELFF.

The chain recombines TRBV13 with TRBJ1-2; D not resolved. V lost 0 bases and J lost 4, with 6 bases in between. Germline lookup yields CDR1 PRHDT and CDR2 FYEKMQ (reference sequence). The CDR3 loop spans 13 amino acids. The CDR3 DNA reads as TGTGCCAGCAGCTTAGGACAGTCCTATGGCTACACCTTC. Protein sequence: CASSLGQSYGYTF.

The genes are TRBV7-8 and TRBJ1-3; D perhaps matches TRBD1 (6 bases). V was pared by 1 base and J by 1 base, with 11 bases between. The CDR3 contains 16 residues. In germline, CDR1 is SGHVS, CDR2 FQNEAQ. The chain's CDR3 is CASSLDQTGSGNTIYF. The CDR3 DNA reads TGTGCCAGCAGCTTAGACCAGACAGGTTCTGGAAACACCATATATTTT.

This sequence joins TRBV19 and TRBJ1-5; possibly TRBD1 for D (6 bases). CDR3 length equals 16 residues. Per germline, CDR1 LNHDA and CDR2 SQIVND (reference sequence). V lost 7 bases and J 0 bases, leaving 16 bases between the germline ends. Here the CDR3 reads CASTSVGTHSNQPQHF. The CDR3 DNA is TGTGCCAGTACCTCGGTCGGGACACATAGCAATCAGCCCCAGCATTTT.

The chain couples TRBV5-1 to TRBJ2-3; perhaps TRBD1 as D (5 bases). The germline V and J ends were trimmed by 2 bases and 2 bases, with 9 bases remaining between them. CDR1 and CDR2 (germline): SGHRS, YFSETQ. This CDR3 is built from 14 residues. The CDR3 loop is CASSLGQNTDTQYF. Here the CDR3 DNA reads TGCGCCAGCAGCTTAGGACAAAACACAGATACGCAGTATTTT.

The chain carries TRBV24-1 and TRBJ1-4; 9 bases fit TRBD1. This CDR3 region has 16 residues. The trim removed 3 bases at V and 4 bases at J, leaving 5 bases unmatched. The germline gives CDR1 KGHDR, CDR2 SFDVKD. CDR3 sequence (DNA): TGTGCCACCAGTGATGGGGACAGGGTAGTTAATGAAAAACTGTTTTTT. Encoded protein: CATSDGDRVVNEKLFF.

This chain links TRBV3-1 (or the pseudogene TRBV3-2) with TRBJ1-2; possibly TRBD1 for D (6 bases). V lost 2 bases to trimming and J lost 4 bases, with 23 bases between them. CDR1 is LGHDT and CDR2 is YNNKEL in the germline V gene (reference sequence). This CDR3 comprises 18 residues. CDR3 amino acids: CASSQLWSVGRDTYGYTF. The CDR3 DNA is TGTGCCAGCAGCCAATTGTGGTCGGTCGGACGGGACACCTATGGCTACACCTTC.

The chain carries TRBV7-3 and TRBJ2-3, with D possibly matching TRBD1 (5 bases). CDR1 SGHTA and CDR2 FQGTGA come from the germline V gene. The germline V and J ends were trimmed by 5 bases and 4 bases, with 10 bases remaining between them. The CDR3 runs to 13 residues. In DNA, the CDR3 is TGTGCCAGCAGCGTTCAGGGCTCAGATACGCAGTATTTT. Protein product: CASSVQGSDTQYF.

This chain joins TRBV29-1 and TRBJ2-7; D may be TRBD1 (6 bases). The V and J ends lost 7 bases and 1 base respectively, with 11 bases between them. The germline V gene encodes CDR1 SQVTM and CDR2 ANQGSEA. The CDR3 runs 12 residues. CDR3 amino acids: CSAADRSYEQYV. The CDR3 DNA reads TGCAGCGCCGCGGACAGATCCTACGAGCAGTACGTC.

V and J are TRBV7-9 and TRBJ1-2; no clear D. The CDR3 is made up of 13 amino acids. V was trimmed by 1 base and J by 4 bases, leaving 7 bases between them. Germline assignment: CDR1 SEHNR and CDR2 FQNEAQ (reference sequence). The CDR3 DNA follows: TGTGCCAGCAGCTTAGATGAGAGCTATGGCTACACCTTC. It specifies CASSLDESYGYTF.

The chain combines TRBV10-2 with TRBJ1-1; no clear D gene. Germline-derived CDR1 and CDR2 are WSHSY and SAAADI. Trimming pared 3 bases from V and 6 bases from J, leaving 14 bases between. This CDR3 region has 14 residues. CDR3 protein: CASSDLGREPEAFF. CDR3 DNA sequence: TGCGCCAGCAGTGATCTCGGACGGGAACCTGAAGCTTTCTTT.

V and J are TRBV5-5 and TRBJ1-1; D is unclear. The CDR3 sequence is 15 residues long. Germline assignment: CDR1 SGHKS and CDR2 YYEKEE (reference sequence). Trimming left V 5 bases short and J 6 bases short, with 20 bases between. The CDR3 loop reads CASRKTPGEGSEAFF. CDR3 DNA sequence: TGTGCCAGCAGGAAGACCCCCGGGGAAGGGTCTGAAGCTTTCTTT.

CDR3 in DNA: TGTGCCAGCAGTTTATCGAGAGGCCCCCCTGAGACCCAGTACTTC. This encodes CASSLSRGPPETQYF. The V gene is TRBV27, the J gene TRBJ2-5; no clear D. CDR3 size: 15 residues. The V gene lost 0 bases and the J gene lost 5 bases, with 13 bases spanning the gap. The germline V gene has CDR1 MNHEY and CDR2 SMNVEV (reference sequence).

This chain connects TRBV29-1 to TRBJ1-2; 10 nucleotides align to TRBD1. The ends lost 6 bases at V and 0 bases at J; junction bases unmatched: 4. CDR3 length: 14 amino acids. CDR1 SQVTM and CDR2 ANQGSEA come from the germline V gene. The CDR3 sequence is CSVDGQGANYGYTF. Here the CDR3 DNA reads TGCAGCGTAGATGGACAGGGGGCTAACTATGGCTACACCTTC.

The chain recombines TRBV7-9 with TRBJ1-1; TRBD1 agrees at 8 bases. V gave up 3 bases and J gave up 0 bases; unmatched junction bases: 12. The germline gives CDR1 SEHNR, CDR2 FQNEAQ (reference sequence). The CDR3 spans 18 residues. The CDR3 sequence is CASSFLLRGRTMNTEAFF. CDR3 DNA: TGTGCCAGCAGCTTTCTTCTCAGGGGGCGCACCATGAACACTGAAGCTTTCTTT.

This rearrangement joins TRBV2 to TRBJ2-2, with 7 bases identical to TRBD1. The CDR3 is made up of 14 amino acids. Germline loops: CDR1 SNHLY, CDR2 FYNNEI. V lost 8 bases, J lost 3 bases, and 6 bases stayed unmatched. The CDR3 nucleotides read TGTGCCAGCCGAGCCGACAGGGACACCGGGGAGCTGTTTTTT. It encodes CASRADRDTGELFF.

The chain combines TRBV5-1 with TRBJ2-2, with D possibly being TRBD2 (5 bases). The V end lost 0 bases, the J end lost 5 bases, and 5 bases lay between the germline ends. CDR3 length: 13 residues. Germline V lookup: CDR1 SGHRS, CDR2 YFSETQ. The CDR3 is CASSLGTTGELFF. The CDR3 DNA follows: TGCGCCAGCAGCTTGGGGACTACCGGGGAGCTGTTTTTT.

The chain recombines TRBV5-1 with TRBJ2-1; 12 bases line up with TRBD2. Germline CDR1 and CDR2: SGHRS and YFSETQ. The CDR3 is made up of 14 amino acids. The V segment lost 9 bases and the J segment 5 bases; nucleotides outside the gene matches: 6. CDR3 protein: CATSSGRADNEQFF. The CDR3 DNA reads as TGCGCCACCTCTAGCGGGAGGGCCGACAATGAGCAGTTCTTC.

The chain links TRBV10-3 to TRBJ1-1, with D possibly matching TRBD1 (6 bases). Deletions cut 5 bases from V and 1 base from J, with 11 bases between. The CDR3 loop spans 14 amino acids. Germline values: CDR1 ENHRY, CDR2 SYGVKD. DNA for the CDR3: TGTGCCATCAGTAGTTCGACAGGGAACACTGAAGCTTTCTTT. Its translation: CAISSSTGNTEAFF.